The rows below give T cell receptor beta chains drawn from one sample of a study of blood T cell repertoires in COVID-19. Sequencing was performed with immunoSEQ multiplex PCR; in TCRdb, only in-frame clones are kept and a portion is missing. The table records some 21,000 clones, about 78% of them present only once. Input material: peripheral blood. Receptor source: a man in his sixties with active COVID-19. The CDR3 runs from the conserved cysteine through the conserved F or W. D genes are given only for firm matches. Clone sizes are given selectively: once, few, many, or a class where the clone is expanded.

>TRBJ2-1|TRBD2|NA|TRBV27
CASSPERERIHEQFF
TGTGCCAGCAGTCCCGAGCGGGAGCGGATCCATGAGCAGTTCTTC
>TRBJ2-1|NA|NA|TRBV19
CASSPRRGTAGIEQFF
TGTGCCAGTAGTCCCCGACGCGGGACGGCGGGGATTGAGCAGTTCTTC
>TRBJ2-7|NA|NA|TRBV27
CASSFWGSYEQYF
TGTGCCAGCAGTTTTTGGGGCAGCTACGAGCAGTACTTC
>TRBJ1-3|NA|once|TRBV10-3
CAISDGNPGNTIYF
TGTGCCATCAGTGACGGGAACCCTGGAAACACCATATATTTT
>TRBJ2-3|NA|NA|TRBV24-1
CATSTGRGSTDTQYF
TGTGCCACCAGTACAGGGCGGGGGAGCACAGATACGCAGTATTTT
>TRBJ2-7|TRBD2|NA|TRBV11-2
CASSSHSAGVYRYF
TGTGCCAGCAGTAGTCATAGTGCGGGAGTTTATAGGTACTTC
>TRBJ1-1|NA|NA|TRBV11-1
CASSLNPGNTEAFF
TGTGCCAGCAGCTTAAACCCAGGGAACACTGAAGCTTTCTTT
>TRBJ2-3|TRBD2|NA|TRBV3-1/TRBV3-2
CASSQAGSGRADTQYF
TGTGCCAGCAGCCAAGCGGGTAGCGGGAGGGCAGATACGCAGTATTTT
>TRBJ2-1|NA|few|TRBV4-3
CASSQDPTQTSNEQFF
TGCGCCAGCAGCCAAGACCCCACCCAGACTAGCAATGAGCAGTTCTTC
>TRBJ2-2|TRBD2|medium-sized|TRBV7-8
CASTLGTSGTGELFF
TGTGCCAGCACCCTTGGGACTAGCGGCACCGGGGAGCTGTTTTTT
>TRBJ2-1|NA|NA|TRBV30
CAWSVLYEQFF
TGTGCCTGGAGTGTACTTTATGAGCAGTTCTTC